This TCR beta chain appears in the sequencing data of a study of beta chain features in type 1 diabetes. Study-wide points: Any PCR bias toward short templates would affect both groups alike. Researchers report that Type 1 diabetes patients had moderately but significantly shorter TCRB CDR3s across all four CD4+ subsets.

Concerning this clone itself: Its matching antigen is unknown.

cDNA synthesis used the whole RNA isolate, giving expressed TCRB sequences. Sequencing was performed with immunoSEQ multiplex PCR; in TCRdb, only in-frame clones are kept and a portion is missing. Altogether about 700,000 clones are present, over 10% being singletons, with the ten largest covering approximately 0.02%. This CDR3 comprises 15 residues. V was shortened by 5 bases and J by 2 bases, with 16 bases between the two germline ends. CDR1 is MNHEY, CDR2 SMNVEV, per germline (reference sequence). V and J are TRBV27 and TRBJ2-7; D is unresolved. Sequencing was done on a sample of naive CD4+ T cells from blood. The TCR originated in a man aged 18 to 30 with type 1 diabetes. The CDR3 here is CASSPWGAATYEQYF. The CDR3 DNA reads TGTGCCAGCAGTCCATGGGGTGCCGCTACCTACGAGCAGTACTTC.